A single sample gave rise to the 14 T cell receptor beta chains below, sequenced in a study of blood T cell dynamics during melanoma immunotherapy (dated by TCRdb to the early 2020s). This specimen's time point label, per the study, means: pre-treatment baseline. The receptor library was made with the immunoSEQ multiplex PCR assay. Sourced from immuneACCESS, this table was stored by TCRdb with only in-frame sequences that have V and J called. A share of the clones is absent; for the studies checked, an unresolved V gene accounts for under half, and the remainder has no known explanation. This sample lists 15,000 to 20,000 clones; roughly 92% were detected once. Clones ranked in the top ten supply more than 1.5% of the sample. The sequences come from blood, collected from a patient treated with checkpoint blockade. The receptors here all came from a human donor with melanoma.

This clone was recorded once. The chain carries TRBV4-2 and TRBJ2-6, with unresolved D. Trimming removed 1 base at V and 0 bases at J, with 7 bases between. Germline CDR1 LGHNA, CDR2 YNFKEQ. This CDR3 has 16 amino acids. This CDR3 reads CASSQVPNSGANVLTF. The CDR3 DNA reads TGTGCCAGCAGCCAAGTCCCCAACTCTGGGGCCAACGTCCTGACTTTC.

CDR3 in amino acids: CASSIRGDEDYGYTF. DNA for the CDR3: TGTGCCAGTAGTATCAGAGGGGACGAGGACTATGGCTACACCTTC. The V call is TRBV19, the J call TRBJ1-2; D might be TRBD1 (5 bases). V was cut by 3 bases and J by 3 bases, with 14 bases left in between. Germline assignment: CDR1 LNHDA and CDR2 SQIVND (reference sequence). The CDR3 has 15 amino acids.

This chain uses TRBV30 with TRBJ2-7; D gene uncertain. The CDR3 is 12 amino acids. Trimming pared 1 base from V and 3 bases from J, leaving 7 bases between. Germline CDR1 is GTSNPN and CDR2 is SVGIG (reference sequence). The CDR3 DNA reads TGTGCCTGGAGTGACAGTAACTACGAGCAGTACTTC. This gives the protein CAWSDSNYEQYF.

The chain is built from TRBV6-5 and TRBJ1-1; 9 nucleotides line up with TRBD1. V shed 6 bases, J shed 1 base, and the junction held 3 bases outside the gene matches. This CDR3 has 14 amino acids. CDR1 is MNHEY and CDR2 is SVGAGI in the germline V gene. The CDR3 region has the DNA TGTGCCAGCAGCCTACAGGGGGCGAACACTGAAGCTTTCTTT. It codes for CASSLQGANTEAFF.

CDR3 sequence reads: CASSFSDSGNTIYF. DNA for the CDR3: TGTGCCAGCAGCTTTTCGGACAGTGGAAACACCATATATTTT. This chain uses TRBV11-1 with TRBJ1-3, with D perhaps TRBD1 (6 bases). The CDR3 extends over 14 amino acids. The V end was cut by 3 bases, the J end by 3 bases, with 9 bases between. Germline V gene data show CDR1 as SGHAT and CDR2 as FQDESV (reference sequence).

This chain connects TRBV19 to TRBJ2-7; D may be TRBD1 (6 bases). The CDR3 is made up of 14 amino acids. V shed 7 bases and J shed 2 bases, with 15 bases lying between them. Germline V CDR1 and CDR2: LNHDA, SQIVND (reference sequence). The DNA for the CDR3 is TGTGCCAGTACCGCCCGGGACACCACCTACGAGCAGTACTTC. Protein: CASTARDTTYEQYF.

The CDR3 protein is CASSLQEAGVGNYGYTF. The CDR3 bases are TGTGCCAGCAGCTTACAGGAGGCAGGGGTCGGTAACTATGGCTACACCTTC. The V and J genes are TRBV7-9 and TRBJ1-2, with D tentatively TRBD1 (6 bases). Germline loops: CDR1 SEHNR, CDR2 FQNEAQ (reference sequence). The CDR3 runs to 17 residues. V was pared by 2 bases and J by 1 base, with 17 bases between.

The chain carries TRBV7-8 and TRBJ2-7; a possible D gene is TRBD2 (6 bases). The V and J ends lost 4 bases and 2 bases respectively, with 12 bases between them. The CDR3 totals 14 residues. In germline, CDR1 is SGHVS, CDR2 FQNEAQ. The CDR3 nucleotides are TGTGCCAGCAGCTCAGGGCGGGGAACCTACGAGCAGTACTTC. This codes for CASSSGRGTYEQYF.

The rearrangement uses TRBV18 and TRBJ1-3; 8 positions agree with TRBD1. With 1 base clipped from V and 4 bases from J, the junction kept 6 bases outside the gene matches. This CDR3 is 16 amino acids long. The germline gives CDR1 KGHSH, CDR2 LQKENI. CDR3 residues: CASSPLRQGPGNTIYF. DNA of the CDR3: TGTGCCAGCTCACCACTTAGACAGGGGCCCGGAAACACCATATATTTT.

The chain links TRBV7-2 to TRBJ1-1; no definite D call. The CDR3 is 13 amino acids. Trimming removed 5 bases at V and 0 bases at J, with 7 bases between. The germline CDR1 and CDR2 sequences are SGHTA and FQGNSA. This CDR3 is CASSLTLNTEAFF. The CDR3, as DNA: TGTGCCAGCAGCCTCACCCTGAACACTGAAGCTTTCTTT.

The chain is built from TRBV15 and TRBJ1-2; D may be TRBD1 (6 bases). The CDR3 is 14 amino acids. CDR1 LNHNV and CDR2 YYDKDF come from the germline V gene (reference sequence). The ends were cut back, 6 bases at V and 0 bases at J, with 11 bases in the middle. This chain's CDR3 is CATREGGSNYGYTF. In nucleotides, the CDR3 is TGTGCCACCAGAGAGGGGGGTTCTAACTATGGCTACACCTTC.

The V and J genes are TRBV1 and TRBJ1-1. TRBV1 has pseudogene status. The CDR3 extends over 15 amino acids. CDR3 DNA sequence: TGCACCAGCAGCCAAGCCGTCAGCATGAACACTGAAGCTTTCTTT. Its protein is CTSSQAVSMNTEAFF.

In DNA form, the CDR3 reads TGTGCCAGCAGCTTCCGGGCCAAAGGTGAAAAACTGTTTTTT. Protein: CASSFRAKGEKLFF. This chain links TRBV5-6 with TRBJ1-4; D gene uncertain. V lost 2 bases to trimming and J lost 7 bases, with 12 bases between them. CDR3 length: 14 residues. Germline V gene lookup returns CDR1 SGHDT and CDR2 YYEEEE. Based on the CDR3 plus reference TRBV5-6 and TRBJ1-4, the full variable domain is DAGVTQSPTHLIKTRGQQVTLRCSPKSGHDTVSWYQQALGQGPQFIFQYYEEEERQRGNFPDRFSGHQFPNYSSELNVNALLLGDSALYLCASSFRAKGEKLFFGSGTQLSVL.

The chain carries TRBV7-2 and TRBJ1-1; D unresolved. Germline CDR1 SGHTA, CDR2 FQGNSA. The CDR3 length is 14 residues. Trimming pared 4 bases from V and 5 bases from J, leaving 14 bases between. The CDR3 DNA reads TGTGCCAGCAGCTATCAATCTTACGGGACTGAAGCTTTCTTT. Translated, it gives CASSYQSYGTEAFF.